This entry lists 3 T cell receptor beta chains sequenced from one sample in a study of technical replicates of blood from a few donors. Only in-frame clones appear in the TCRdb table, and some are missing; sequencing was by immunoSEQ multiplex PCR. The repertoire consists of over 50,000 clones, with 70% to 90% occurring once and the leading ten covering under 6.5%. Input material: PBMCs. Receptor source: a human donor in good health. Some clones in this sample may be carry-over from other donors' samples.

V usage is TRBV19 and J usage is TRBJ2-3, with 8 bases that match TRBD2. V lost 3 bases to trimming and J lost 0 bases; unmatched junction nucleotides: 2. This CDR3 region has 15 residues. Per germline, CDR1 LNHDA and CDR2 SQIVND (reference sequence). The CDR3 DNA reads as TGTGCCAGTAGTATCGGCGGGGGGAGCACAGATACGCAGTATTTT. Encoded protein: CASSIGGGSTDTQYF.

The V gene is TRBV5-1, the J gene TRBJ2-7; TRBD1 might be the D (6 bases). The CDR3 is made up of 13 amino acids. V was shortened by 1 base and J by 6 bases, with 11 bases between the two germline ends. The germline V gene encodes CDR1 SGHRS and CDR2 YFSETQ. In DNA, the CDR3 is TGCGCCAGCAGCTTGTCACAGGGTGGCGAGCAGTACTTC. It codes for CASSLSQGGEQYF. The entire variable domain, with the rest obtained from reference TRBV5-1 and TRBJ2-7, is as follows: KAGVTQTPRYLIKTRGQQVTLSCSPISGHRSVSWYQQTPGQGLQFLFEYFSETQRNKGNFPGRFSGRQFSNSRSEMNVSTLELGDSALYLCASSLSQGGEQYFGPGTRLTVT.

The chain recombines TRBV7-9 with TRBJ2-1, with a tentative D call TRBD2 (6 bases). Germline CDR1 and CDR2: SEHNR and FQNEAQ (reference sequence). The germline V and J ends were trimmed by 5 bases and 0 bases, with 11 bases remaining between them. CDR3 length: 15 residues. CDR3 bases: TGTGCCAGCAGCCCTAGCGCGGACTCCTACAATGAGCAGTTCTTC. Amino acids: CASSPSADSYNEQFF.